The 2 T cell receptor beta chains below come from one sample, sequenced in a study of identifying expanded T cells in peripheral blood. TCRdb keeps only in-frame clones here, not all; method: immunoSEQ multiplex PCR. The sample has around 120,000 clones, approximately 86% seen once. The sample taken for sequencing was blood. The receptors were gathered from a person aged 18-70 years in good health.

The chain couples TRBV28 to TRBJ1-2; D is possibly TRBD1 (5 bases). CDR3 length: 16 amino acids. Germline-derived CDR1 and CDR2 are MDHEN and SYDVKM. V gave up 7 bases and J gave up 6 bases, with 24 bases separating them. CDR3 region: CASTPQKTVFGNGYTF. CDR3 nucleotide sequence: TGTGCCAGCACCCCTCAGAAGACAGTGTTCGGTAATGGCTACACCTTC.

V and J are TRBV27 and TRBJ2-3; D is uncertain. Looked up from germline, CDR1 is MNHEY and CDR2 is SMNVEV (reference sequence). The CDR3 has 14 amino acids. V lost 3 bases to trimming and J lost 3 bases, with 10 bases between them. The CDR3 reads CASSFSFATDTQYF. The CDR3 nucleotides read TGTGCCAGCAGTTTTTCGTTCGCAACAGATACGCAGTATTTT.